Listed below are T cell receptor beta chains from one sample, sequenced in a study of shared clonotypes between healthy human individuals. Assay used: immunoSEQ multiplex PCR; TCRdb lists only in-frame clones, some missing. The table shows about 1 million clones, with around 76% occurring only once. The sample taken for sequencing was memory CD4+ T cells sorted from blood. These receptors all stem from a man between 18 and 29 years old in good health. The CDR3 runs from the conserved cysteine through the conserved F or W.

j_gene | v_gene | CDR3aa
TRBJ2-1 | TRBV7-9 | CASSFGMGLAVDEQFF
TRBJ1-1 | TRBV18 | CASSREGNTEAFF
TRBJ2-5 | TRBV7-8 | CASSLGMGEETQYF
TRBJ2-7 | TRBV9 | CASSVATGASSYEQYF
TRBJ1-5 | TRBV28 | CASRPGQPHQPQHF
TRBJ2-7 | TRBV15 | CATSRGDRVSEQYF
TRBJ2-7 | TRBV2 | CASTRTSGRYEQYF
TRBJ2-7 | TRBV7-9 | CASSLQGLGAYEQYF
TRBJ2-1 | TRBV5-1 | CASSLVGQGLDEQFF
TRBJ2-5 | TRBV5-4 | CASSRGQGGGSETQYF
TRBJ2-7 | TRBV6-1 | CASSAPEGGYEQYF
TRBJ2-1 | TRBV5-6 | CASSRLQDNEQFF
TRBJ2-1 | TRBV10-2 | CASSTQWPPQFF
TRBJ2-5 | TRBV7-8 | CASSLAWGTATQYF
TRBJ2-2 | TRBV19 | CASSRQLNTGELFF
TRBJ2-1 | TRBV5-1 | CASSNGGQTAYNEQFF
TRBJ2-2 | TRBV5-5 | CASSSGTTAVGELFF
TRBJ2-7 | TRBV10-3 | CAISEGGREQYF
TRBJ2-1 | TRBV4-3 | CASSQVGFNNEQFF
TRBJ1-5 | TRBV6-5 | CASKNGGPSNQPQHF
TRBJ2-7 | TRBV7-9 | CASSPAGGRGEQYF
TRBJ2-3 | TRBV5-1 | CASSLYADTQYF
TRBJ1-2 | TRBV6-5 | CASSGDRGRFTF
TRBJ2-7 | TRBV7-2 | CASSSHGGGAYEQYF
TRBJ2-7 | TRBV18 | CASSLAGASYEQYF
TRBJ2-1 | TRBV2 | CASSERGKGWGNEQFF
TRBJ2-7 | TRBV18 | CASSLDRVNAYEQYF
TRBJ1-2 | TRBV4-3 | CASSQMPGQGLYGYTF
TRBJ2-2 | TRBV19 | CASSIGAARVGELFF
TRBJ2-3 | TRBV10-3 | CAISGTSIPDTQYF
TRBJ1-3 | TRBV30 | CAWVDWDRGNTIYF
TRBJ2-7 | TRBV28 | CASSWTGGSYEQYF
TRBJ1-4 | TRBV10-2 | CASHGQGVGEKLFF
TRBJ1-1 | TRBV10-2 | CASSESGHSTEAFF
TRBJ2-2 | TRBV6-1 | CASSEPGTVNTGELFF
TRBJ1-2 | TRBV29-1 | CSVEDPQLRIRNGYTF
TRBJ2-7 | TRBV6-5 | CASSYSLAGERSEQYF
TRBJ1-2 | TRBV27 | CASSLSSQGVVYGYTF
TRBJ1-2 | TRBV4-1 | CASSQEGQGLSSGYTF
TRBJ1-2 | TRBV6-5 | CASTIDRTSNYGYTF
TRBJ1-1 | TRBV6-6 | CASMETTEAFF
TRBJ2-1 | TRBV29-1 | CSGGEGWQFF
TRBJ1-6 | TRBV5-1 | CASSSGGPGGSGSPLHF
TRBJ1-2 | TRBV9 | CASSVYGDSGYTF
TRBJ1-4 | TRBV7-8 | CASSFGRRDEKLFF
TRBJ2-1 | TRBV30 | CAWRSLPAYNEQFF
TRBJ1-4 | TRBV19 | CASRPTGQGNEKLFF
TRBJ2-7 | TRBV6-5 | CASSYWTGAYEQYF
TRBJ1-5 | TRBV28 | CASSFQGSNQPQHF
TRBJ1-3 | TRBV28 | CASSTIRKGGNTIYF
TRBJ2-5 | TRBV2 | CASRRSGSRETQYF
TRBJ2-7 | TRBV6-6 | CASSYPPGQDPYEQYF
TRBJ2-5 | TRBV19 | CASSWGLGVETQYF
TRBJ2-2 | TRBV11-2 | CASSFAGGTTGELFF
TRBJ2-7 | TRBV4-3 | CASSQAGSGTYEQYF
TRBJ2-5 | TRBV7-9 | CASSGSGSYQETQYF
TRBJ1-1 | TRBV19 | CASTAYTEAFF
TRBJ2-7 | TRBV27 | CASSSPPSYEQYF
TRBJ2-3 | TRBV27 | CASSIPRTVSTDTQYF
TRBJ1-5 | TRBV28 | CAIQGRNQPQHF